This TCR beta chain originates from a study of response to subunit inactivated influenza vaccine. TCRdb independently ran MiXCR on the RT-PCR reads; one entry per CDR3 protein. This table holds around 580,000 distinct CDR3 sequences, 11% to 15% found once. Turning to this clonotype: Its antigen is unknown.

Study outcomes and limitations: New T cells are recruited in small numbers by each seasonal influenza vaccination, according to the authors' suggestion.

The specimen comprised PBMCs from blood, sampled approximately 12 days after vaccination. The receptor's source is a man in his forties or fifties who received an inactivated influenza vaccine.

The CDR3 DNA reads TGTGCCAGCAGCTCTCGACTAGCGGGACGAACCGATGAGCAGTTCTTC. Amino acid sequence: CASSSRLAGRTDEQFF. The chain joins TRBV7-2 to TRBJ2-1; 11 nucleotides agree with TRBD2. Germline V gene data show CDR1 as SGHTA and CDR2 as FQGNSA. This CDR3 has 16 residues. V trimming: 4 bases; J trimming: 8 bases; junction bases outside the gene matches: 10.